These 31 T cell receptor beta chains share one sample of origin, sequenced in a study of T cell responses to AZD1222 COVID-19 vaccine. Measured with immunoSEQ multiplex PCR; TCRdb has only the in-frame clones, and not every one. This sample has approximately 43,000 clones, with around 88% found just once. The material was peripheral blood, obtained 28 days after the second AZD1222 dose. The receptors stem from an adult who received the AZD1222 COVID-19 vaccine.

The genes are TRBV7-9 and TRBJ2-2; 12 bases fit TRBD2. The ends lost 3 bases at V and 0 bases at J; junction bases unmatched: 2. The CDR3 runs to 17 residues. CDR1 SEHNR and CDR2 FQNEAQ come from the germline V gene (reference sequence). The DNA of the CDR3 is TGTGCCAGCAGCTTCACTAGCGGGGGGACGAACACCGGGGAGCTGTTTTTT. Protein product: CASSFTSGGTNTGELFF.

As to this clone: One end of the junction varies from germline; a read error may be responsible. The rearrangement links TRBV5-1 to TRBJ2-3; TRBD2 aligns across 11 bases. Germline CDR1 reads SGHRS; CDR2 reads YFSETQ. The CDR3 consists of 16 residues. The CDR3 coding sequence is TGCGCCAGCAGTTTGGGACTAGCGGAGAGCACAGATACGCAGTATTTT. Amino acid sequence: CASSLGLAESTDTQYF.

In its sample, this clone was seen a few times. The chain employs TRBV2 and TRBJ2-7; the match to TRBD1 covers 7 bases. After removal of 8 bases from V and 0 bases from J, the junction contained 7 bases not matched to a gene. The CDR3 spans 14 residues. The germline CDR1 and CDR2 sequences are SNHLY and FYNNEI. Here the CDR3 reads CASGTDLSSYEQYF. CDR3 in DNA: TGTGCCAGCGGGACAGACCTAAGCTCCTACGAGCAGTACTTC.

In its sample, this clone ranks as medium-sized. The chain combines TRBV19 with TRBJ1-2; TRBD1 matches 7 bases. Germline loops: CDR1 LNHDA, CDR2 SQIVND (reference sequence). Trimming took 6 bases from V and 4 from J; bases not matched to a gene: 5. The CDR3 runs to 13 residues. The CDR3 region has the DNA TGTGCCAGTAGGCAGACAGGGCCCTATGGCTACACCTTC. It yields the protein CASRQTGPYGYTF.

The chain joins TRBV6-4 to TRBJ1-5, with D unresolved. Germline V lookup: CDR1 MRHNA, CDR2 SNTAGT. The V and J ends lost 5 bases and 9 bases respectively, with 14 bases between them. The CDR3 covers 13 residues. CDR3 in amino acids: CASSTQQGGPQHF. CDR3 nucleotide sequence: TGTGCCAGCAGTACACAACAAGGAGGGCCCCAGCATTTT.

The CDR3 loop reads CASSPRPPEGLTYEQYF. In DNA form, the CDR3 reads TGTGCCAGCAGCCCTCGCCCCCCCGAGGGGCTTACCTACGAGCAGTACTTC. The chain uses TRBV7-9 and TRBJ2-7; D assignment may be TRBD1 or TRBD2 (5 bases each). The CDR3 consists of 17 residues. The germline gives CDR1 SEHNR, CDR2 FQNEAQ (reference sequence). V was trimmed by 5 bases and J by 2 bases, leaving 22 bases between them.

The gene calls are TRBV19 and TRBJ2-2, with 7 bases aligning to TRBD2. This CDR3 comprises 15 residues. J gave up 9 bases and V 3 bases, and 10 bases lay outside the gene matches. From germline, CDR1 is LNHDA and CDR2 SQIVND (reference sequence). CDR3 in DNA: TGTGCCAGTAGTATTGGGGGGGAGAGTACTCGGGAGCTGTTTTTT. Protein product: CASSIGGESTRELFF.

This clone has only a few counts. This rearrangement joins TRBV4-2 to TRBJ1-2; 8 bases match TRBD1. The CDR3 length is 18 residues. Germline trimming cut 0 bases from V and 4 bases from J; bases unmatched to any gene: 13. Germline V gene sequence: CDR1 LGHNA, CDR2 YNFKEQ. CDR3 in amino acids: CASSQDTDRGATGYGYTF. The DNA of the CDR3 is TGTGCCAGCAGCCAAGATACAGACAGGGGAGCCACGGGCTATGGCTACACCTTC.

V and J are TRBV6-2 or TRBV6-3 and TRBJ1-1, with TRBD1 matching over 7 bases. The V gene end was trimmed by 6 bases and the J gene end by 5 bases; junction bases not matched to a gene: 3. Germline V CDR1 and CDR2: MNHEY, SVGEGT. The CDR3 consists of 12 residues. The CDR3 nucleotides are TGTGCCAGCAGCCAGGGGGGTACTGAAGCTTTCTTT. Translating gives CASSQGGTEAFF.

V and J are TRBV6-1 and TRBJ1-1; 8 nucleotides line up with TRBD1. The CDR3 consists of 14 residues. V lost 2 bases and J lost 3; bases outside the gene matches: 2. Germline V gene sequence: CDR1 MNHNS, CDR2 SASEGT. CDR3 in DNA: TGTGCCAGCAGTGAACAGGGGGCGGACACTGAAGCTTTCTTT. The encoded protein is CASSEQGADTEAFF.

J is TRBJ1-1 and V is TRBV19, with D hard to call. This CDR3 is 15 amino acids long. V lost 7 bases and J lost 1, with 16 bases in between. The germline V gene has CDR1 LNHDA and CDR2 SQIVND (reference sequence). This chain's CDR3 is CASTVGRLGNTEAFF. The CDR3 DNA sequence: TGTGCCAGTACCGTGGGGAGGTTGGGGAACACTGAAGCTTTCTTT.

V usage is TRBV12-3 or TRBV12-4 and J usage is TRBJ2-1; maybe TRBD2 (5 bases). Trimming took 1 base from V and 8 from J, leaving 9 bases between them. This CDR3 is 13 amino acids long. The CDR3 DNA follows: TGTGCCAGCAGTTTAGGTAGCGTCGATGAGCAGTTCTTC. It codes for CASSLGSVDEQFF.

The V call is TRBV3-1 (or the pseudogene TRBV3-2), the J call TRBJ2-7; D unclear. This CDR3 has 11 amino acids. Trimming removed 3 bases from V and 7 bases from J, with 7 bases in between. Germline V gene sequence: CDR1 LGHDT, CDR2 YNNKEL (reference sequence). The CDR3: CASSQTGEQYF. In nucleotides, the CDR3 is TGTGCCAGCAGCCAGACTGGGGAGCAGTACTTC.

The chain combines TRBV15 with TRBJ1-2, with TRBD1 identical over 7 bases. The ends lost 3 bases at V and 7 bases at J; junction bases unmatched: 20. CDR3 length: 18 residues. The V gene's germline CDR1 is LNHNV and CDR2 YYDKDF (reference sequence). As DNA, the CDR3 is TGTGCCACCAGCAGTCCCTACGACCGGGACAGATTTCGTGGTGGCTACACCTTC. It yields the protein CATSSPYDRDRFRGGYTF.

V and J are TRBV9 and TRBJ1-2; no clear D gene. V was pared by 0 bases and J by 3 bases, with 9 bases between. The CDR3 is made up of 14 amino acids. CDR1 is SGDLS, CDR2 YYNGEE, per germline. CDR3 in DNA: TGTGCCAGCAGCGTAGATCGCCGTGACTATGGCTACACCTTC. Its translation: CASSVDRRDYGYTF.

CDR3 loop: CASSFSRRDSYGYTF. Here the CDR3 DNA reads TGTGCCAGCAGCTTTTCCCGGCGCGACTCTTATGGCTACACCTTC. This chain links TRBV7-8 with TRBJ1-2; D not resolved. The CDR3 loop spans 15 amino acids. From germline, CDR1 is SGHVS and CDR2 FQNEAQ. Trimming took off 3 bases at V and 5 bases at J, with 16 bases between the two ends.

This clone was seen a single time. The genes are TRBV6-5 and TRBJ1-1; no clear D. The V gene lost 6 bases and the J gene lost 1 base, with 12 bases spanning the gap. The CDR3 extends over 14 amino acids. Germline lookup yields CDR1 MNHEY and CDR2 SVGAGI. The CDR3 bases are TGTGCCAGCAGCGGCCGGGCCGGGAACACTGAAGCTTTCTTT. Its translation: CASSGRAGNTEAFF.

V usage is TRBV30 and J usage is TRBJ2-7; no firm D call. Between the trimmed V and J ends, which lost 3 bases and 7 bases, there was a span of 13 bases. Germline CDR1 GTSNPN, CDR2 SVGIG (reference sequence). This CDR3 contains 12 residues. DNA for the CDR3: TGTGCCTGGAGAATGGCGGCCGGGGAGCAGTACTTC. Its translation is CAWRMAAGEQYF.

The chain is built from TRBV30 and TRBJ1-2, with D unresolved. There are 12 residues in the CDR3. Trimming shortened V by 3 bases and J by 4 bases, and 9 bases separated the two germline ends. Per the germline V gene, CDR1 is GTSNPN and CDR2 is SVGIG (reference sequence). The DNA of the CDR3 is TGTGCCTGGAGCATCACCCCCTATGGCTACACCTTC. It encodes CAWSITPYGYTF.

V gene TRBV25-1 combines with J gene TRBJ1-4; D perhaps matches TRBD1 (5 bases). Deletions cut 3 bases from V and 5 bases from J, with 7 bases between. The CDR3 contains 13 residues. Germline V gives CDR1 MGHDK, CDR2 SYGVNS. The CDR3, as DNA: TGTGCCAGCAGTGAGGGGGGAAATGAAAAACTGTTTTTT. Protein sequence: CASSEGGNEKLFF.

The V call is TRBV5-4, the J call TRBJ2-1; possible D gene TRBD2, 6 bases. The germline V gene encodes CDR1 SGHNT and CDR2 YYREEE (reference sequence). V lost 2 bases to trimming and J lost 9 bases, with 15 bases between them. CDR3 length equals 14 residues. CDR3 in amino acids: CASSLAGSRSEQFF. In DNA, the CDR3 is TGTGCCAGCAGCTTAGCGGGCTCTAGAAGTGAGCAGTTCTTC.

This sequence joins TRBV7-2 and TRBJ2-2, with D possibly matching TRBD2 (6 bases). Between the trimmed V and J ends, which lost 6 bases and 8 bases, there was a span of 16 bases. The CDR3 extends over 14 amino acids. In germline, CDR1 is SGHTA, CDR2 FQGNSA. As DNA, the CDR3 is TGTGCCAGCAGTCGGGACTTACCAACGGGGGAGCTGTTTTTT. Encoded protein: CASSRDLPTGELFF. Based on the CDR3 plus reference TRBV7-2 and TRBJ2-2, the full variable domain is GAGVSQSPSNKVTEKGKDVELRCDPISGHTALYWYRQSLGQGLEFLIYFQGNSAPDKSGLPSDRFSAERTGGSVSTLTIQRTQQEDSAVYLCASSRDLPTGELFFGEGSRLTVL.

V and J are TRBV2 and TRBJ2-2, with D maybe TRBD2 (6 bases). CDR1 SNHLY and CDR2 FYNNEI come from the germline V gene. The CDR3 has 15 amino acids. The ends were cut back, 1 base at V and 2 bases at J, with 8 bases in the middle. CDR3 DNA: TGTGCCAGCAGTGAAGACGGGGGAAACACCGGGGAGCTGTTTTTT. Protein: CASSEDGGNTGELFF.

This chain connects TRBV5-1 to TRBJ2-7, with D possibly matching TRBD2 (6 bases). The germline V and J ends were trimmed by 4 bases and 5 bases, with 16 bases remaining between them. This CDR3 region has 14 residues. Germline CDR1 SGHRS, CDR2 YFSETQ. CDR3 bases: TGCGCCAGCAGCGCGGGGTTACAGGCGGACGAGCAGTACTTC. This codes for CASSAGLQADEQYF. Full variable domain (rest looked up from reference TRBV5-1 and TRBJ2-7): KAGVTQTPRYLIKTRGQQVTLSCSPISGHRSVSWYQQTPGQGLQFLFEYFSETQRNKGNFPGRFSGRQFSNSRSEMNVSTLELGDSALYLCASSAGLQADEQYFGPGTRLTVT.

The chain carries TRBV6-2 or TRBV6-3 and TRBJ1-1; TRBD1 matches 7 bases. V lost 6 bases and J lost 5; bases outside the gene matches: 12. The CDR3 runs to 15 residues. Per germline, CDR1 MNHEY and CDR2 SVGEGT. The CDR3 loop reads CASSPNRGRGTEAFF. CDR3 nucleotides: TGTGCCAGCAGCCCCAACAGGGGAAGGGGAACTGAAGCTTTCTTT.

This clone was observed a single time. This chain links TRBV10-3 with TRBJ2-1; 9 nucleotides line up with TRBD2. The germline V gene encodes CDR1 ENHRY and CDR2 SYGVKD. The CDR3 runs to 18 residues. Losses at the gene ends were 6 bases for V and 6 bases for J; bases not matched to a gene: 18. For the CDR3, the DNA is TGTGCCATCAGAAACACAATGACCCCTAGCGGGAACGGCAATGAGCAGTTCTTC. Translating it yields CAIRNTMTPSGNGNEQFF.

This chain links TRBV9 with TRBJ2-1; 10 positions match TRBD2. J was trimmed by 7 bases and V by 3 bases; bases with no gene match: 7. CDR3 length equals 15 residues. CDR1 and CDR2 (germline): SGDLS, YYNGEE. The chain's CDR3 is CASSETSGLWNEQFF. For the CDR3, the DNA is TGTGCCAGCAGCGAGACTAGCGGGTTGTGGAATGAGCAGTTCTTC. The full variable domain, in which reference TRBV9 and TRBJ2-1 provide the parts outside the CDR3, is DSGVTQTPKHLITATGQRVTLRCSPRSGDLSVYWYQQSLDQGLQFLIQYYNGEERAKGNILERFSAQQFPDLHSELNLSSLELGDSALYFCASSETSGLWNEQFFGPGTRLTVL.

The chain carries TRBV7-9 and TRBJ2-7; the match to TRBD2 covers 10 bases. The CDR3 is 15 amino acids. V lost 1 base, J lost 5 bases, and 5 bases stayed unmatched. Looked up from germline, CDR1 is SEHNR and CDR2 is FQNEAQ (reference sequence). In DNA form, the CDR3 reads TGTGCCAGCAGCTTAGACCTAGCGGGAGTTGACGAGCAGTACTTC. This translates into CASSLDLAGVDEQYF. Supplemented by reference TRBV7-9 and TRBJ2-7, the full variable domain reads DTGVSQNPRHKITKRGQNVTFRCDPISEHNRLYWYRQTLGQGPEFLTYFQNEAQLEKSRLLSDRFSAERPKGSFSTLEIQRTEQGDSAMYLCASSLDLAGVDEQYFGPGTRLTVT.

DNA of the CDR3: TGCGCCAGCAGCTTGGTTCGCCAGGGGTACAATGAGCAGTTCTTC. Protein sequence: CASSLVRQGYNEQFF. The V and J genes are TRBV5-1 and TRBJ2-1; TRBD1 might be the D (6 bases). Germline V lookup: CDR1 SGHRS, CDR2 YFSETQ. The V and J ends lost 0 bases and 4 bases respectively, with 11 bases between them. The CDR3 is 15 amino acids.

The rearrangement uses TRBV7-9 and TRBJ1-4; D remains ambiguous. CDR3 length: 12 residues. Germline lookup yields CDR1 SEHNR and CDR2 FQNEAQ (reference sequence). Trimming took 6 bases from V and 7 from J, leaving 9 bases between them. The CDR3 DNA follows: TGTGCCAGCAGTTGGGTCGTTGAAAAACTGTTTTTT. Translated: CASSWVVEKLFF.

The chain is built from TRBV24-1 and TRBJ2-7, with 8 nucleotides matching TRBD1. Germline lookup yields CDR1 KGHDR and CDR2 SFDVKD. CDR3 length equals 17 residues. V gave up 3 bases and J gave up 4 bases; unmatched junction bases: 13. The CDR3 DNA sequence: TGTGCCACCAGTGATCTGGCTCCGGGACAGGAGGGGTACGAGCAGTACTTC. It is translated as CATSDLAPGQEGYEQYF.